This T cell receptor beta chain emerged from a study of blood T cell repertoires in COVID-19. Across the study: The study drew acute and convalescent COVID-19 samples from the United States, Italy and Spain. The cDNA or gDNA used as material had been derived from T cells, B-cell-depleted T cells, or PBMCs.

Seattle patients were enrolled during active infection and followed longitudinally. Authors' data handling: Reference gene primer amplification in the assay estimated nucleated cell counts. Repertoires were generated with immunoSEQ multiplex PCR, while TCRdb's copy carries only in-frame clones and drops some. V and J calls and clone size are as listed in that table; D and trimming were resolved from the DNA. The sample has under 450,000 clones; about 91% are singletons. The sample taken for sequencing was peripheral blood. This TCR was recovered from a woman between 50 and 59 years old with COVID-19, enrolled during active disease.

CDR3 coding DNA: TGCGCCAGCAGAGGACTAGCGGGGTACGAGACCCAGTACTTC. Translating it yields CASRGLAGYETQYF. This chain links TRBV4-1 with TRBJ2-5; TRBD2 aligns across 12 bases. Per germline, CDR1 MGHRA and CDR2 YSYEKL. The CDR3 runs 14 residues. J lost 5 bases, V lost 6 bases, and 4 bases had no gene match.